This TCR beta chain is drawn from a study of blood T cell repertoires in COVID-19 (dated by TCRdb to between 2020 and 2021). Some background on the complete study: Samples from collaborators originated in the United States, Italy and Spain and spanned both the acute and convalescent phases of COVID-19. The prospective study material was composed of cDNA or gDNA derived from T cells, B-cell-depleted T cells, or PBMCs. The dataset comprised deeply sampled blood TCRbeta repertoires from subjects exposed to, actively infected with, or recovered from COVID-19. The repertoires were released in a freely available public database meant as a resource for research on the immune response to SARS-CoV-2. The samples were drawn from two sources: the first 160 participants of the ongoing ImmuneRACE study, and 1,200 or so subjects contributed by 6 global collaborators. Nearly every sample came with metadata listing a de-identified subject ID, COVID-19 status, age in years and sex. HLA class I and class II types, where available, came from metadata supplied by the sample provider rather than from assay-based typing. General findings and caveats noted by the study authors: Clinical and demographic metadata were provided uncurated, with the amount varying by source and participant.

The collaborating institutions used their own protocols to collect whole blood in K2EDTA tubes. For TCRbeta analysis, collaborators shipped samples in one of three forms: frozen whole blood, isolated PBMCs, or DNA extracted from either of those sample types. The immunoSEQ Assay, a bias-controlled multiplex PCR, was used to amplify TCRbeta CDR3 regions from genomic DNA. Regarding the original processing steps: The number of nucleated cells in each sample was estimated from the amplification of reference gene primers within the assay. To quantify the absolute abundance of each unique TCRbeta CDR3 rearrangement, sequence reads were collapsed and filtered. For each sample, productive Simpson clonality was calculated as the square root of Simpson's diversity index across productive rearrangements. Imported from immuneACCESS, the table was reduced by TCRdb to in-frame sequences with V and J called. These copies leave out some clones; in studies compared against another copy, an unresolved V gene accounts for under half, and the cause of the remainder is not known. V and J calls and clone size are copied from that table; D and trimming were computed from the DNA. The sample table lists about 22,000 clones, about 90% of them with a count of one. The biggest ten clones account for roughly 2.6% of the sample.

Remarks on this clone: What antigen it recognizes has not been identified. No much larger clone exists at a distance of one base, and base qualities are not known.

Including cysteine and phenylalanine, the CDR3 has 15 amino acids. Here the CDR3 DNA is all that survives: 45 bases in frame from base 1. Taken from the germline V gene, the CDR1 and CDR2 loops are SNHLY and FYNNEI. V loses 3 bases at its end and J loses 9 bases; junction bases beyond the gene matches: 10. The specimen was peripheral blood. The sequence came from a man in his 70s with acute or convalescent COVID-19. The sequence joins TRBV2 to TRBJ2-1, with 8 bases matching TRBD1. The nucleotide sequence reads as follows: TGTGCCAGCAGTGAGGCAGGGGGCTATTCGGGTGAGCAGTTCTTC. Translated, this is CASSEAGGYSGEQFF.